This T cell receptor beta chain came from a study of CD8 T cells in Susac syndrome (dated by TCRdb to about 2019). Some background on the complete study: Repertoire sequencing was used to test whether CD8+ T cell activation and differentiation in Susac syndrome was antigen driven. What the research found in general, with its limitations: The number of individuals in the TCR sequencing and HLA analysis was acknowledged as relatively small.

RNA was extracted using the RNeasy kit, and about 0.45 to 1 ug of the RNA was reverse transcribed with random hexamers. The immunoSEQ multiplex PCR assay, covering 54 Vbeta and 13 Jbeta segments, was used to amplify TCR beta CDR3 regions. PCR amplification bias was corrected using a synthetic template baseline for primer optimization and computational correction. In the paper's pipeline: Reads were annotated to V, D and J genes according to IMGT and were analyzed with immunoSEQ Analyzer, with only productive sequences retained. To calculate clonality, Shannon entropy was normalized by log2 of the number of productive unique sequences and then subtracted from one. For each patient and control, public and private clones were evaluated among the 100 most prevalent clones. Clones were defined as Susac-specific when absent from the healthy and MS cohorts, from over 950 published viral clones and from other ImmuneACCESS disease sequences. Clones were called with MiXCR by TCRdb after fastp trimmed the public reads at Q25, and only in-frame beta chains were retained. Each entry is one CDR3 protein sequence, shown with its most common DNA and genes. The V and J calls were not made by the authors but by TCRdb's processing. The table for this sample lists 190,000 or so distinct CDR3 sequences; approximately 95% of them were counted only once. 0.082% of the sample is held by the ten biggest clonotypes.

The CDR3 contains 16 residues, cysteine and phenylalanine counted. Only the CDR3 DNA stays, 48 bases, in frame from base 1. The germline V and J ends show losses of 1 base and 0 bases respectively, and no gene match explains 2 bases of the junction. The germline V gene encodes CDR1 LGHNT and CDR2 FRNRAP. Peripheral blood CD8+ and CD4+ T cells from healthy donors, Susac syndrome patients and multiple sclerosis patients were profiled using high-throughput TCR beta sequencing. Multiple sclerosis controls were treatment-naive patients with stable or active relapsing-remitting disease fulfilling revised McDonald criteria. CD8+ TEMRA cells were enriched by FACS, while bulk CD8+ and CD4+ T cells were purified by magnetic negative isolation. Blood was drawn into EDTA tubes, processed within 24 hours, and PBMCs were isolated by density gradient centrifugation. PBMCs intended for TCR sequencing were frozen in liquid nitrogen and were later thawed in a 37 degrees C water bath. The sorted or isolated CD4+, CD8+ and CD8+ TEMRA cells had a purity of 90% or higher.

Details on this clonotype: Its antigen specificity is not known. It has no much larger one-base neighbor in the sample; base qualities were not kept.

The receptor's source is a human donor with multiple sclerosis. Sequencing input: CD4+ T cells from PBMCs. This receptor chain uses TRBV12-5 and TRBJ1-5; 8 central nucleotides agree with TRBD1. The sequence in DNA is TGTGCTAGTGGTTTGGGGACAGGGATTAGCAATCAGCCCCAGCATTTT. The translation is CASGLGTGISNQPQHF.